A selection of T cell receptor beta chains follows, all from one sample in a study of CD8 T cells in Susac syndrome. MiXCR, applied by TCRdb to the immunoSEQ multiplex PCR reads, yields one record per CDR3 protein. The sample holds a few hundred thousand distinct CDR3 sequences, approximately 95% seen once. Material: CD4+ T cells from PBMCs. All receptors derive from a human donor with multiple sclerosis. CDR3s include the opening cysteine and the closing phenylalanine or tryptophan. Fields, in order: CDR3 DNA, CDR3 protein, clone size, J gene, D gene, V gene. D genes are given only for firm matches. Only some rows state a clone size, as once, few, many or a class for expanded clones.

TGTGCCAGCTCACCGACAGCACAAACCATGAACACTGAAGCTTTCTTT | CASSPTAQTMNTEAFF | - | TRBJ1-1 | - | TRBV18
TGTGCCAGCAGCGTAGCGTACGACTCCTACAATGAGCAGTTCTTC | CASSVAYDSYNEQFF | - | TRBJ2-1 | - | TRBV27
TGCGCCAGCAGACCAGGAGGCGGGGGGCAAGAGACCCAGTACTTC | CASRPGGGGQETQYF | - | TRBJ2-5 | TRBD2 | TRBV5-1
TGCAGTGCTAGAGGACAGGGGCGCTATGGCTACACCTTC | CSARGQGRYGYTF | - | TRBJ1-2 | TRBD1 | TRBV20-1
TGCAGTGCTATGGCGGGGGAGGCCCAGTACTTC | CSAMAGEAQYF | - | TRBJ2-5 | TRBD2 | TRBV20-1
TGTGCCAGCAGTTACTCGAATGGTCAGCCCCAGCATTTT | CASSYSNGQPQHF | - | TRBJ1-5 | - | TRBV6-2/TRBV6-3
TGTGCCAGCAGCCGTAGACGGGATAACTATGGCTACACCTTC | CASSRRRDNYGYTF | - | TRBJ1-2 | - | TRBV9
TGCAGTGCGTTCCGCAGGGGTTCACCCCTCCACTTT | CSAFRRGSPLHF | - | TRBJ1-6 | - | TRBV20-1
TGTGCCAGCAGCGTCGGGGACAGGGGACACGAGCAGTACTTC | CASSVGDRGHEQYF | - | TRBJ2-7 | TRBD1 | TRBV4-2
TGTGCCAGCAGTTTCGGGACACCCGATAGCAATCAGCCCCAGCATTTT | CASSFGTPDSNQPQHF | - | TRBJ1-5 | - | TRBV27
TGTGCCAGCAGGATCGGAGGCACTGAAGCTTTCTTT | CASRIGGTEAFF | - | TRBJ1-1 | - | TRBV3-1
TGTGCCAGCAAGACGGATAGCAATCAGCCCCAGCATTTT | CASKTDSNQPQHF | - | TRBJ1-5 | - | TRBV2
TGTGCCAGCAGCCAAGATTCAGCTAGCGGGGCCCGTAAGCAGTATTTT | CASSQDSASGARKQYF | - | TRBJ2-3 | TRBD2 | TRBV3-1
TGTGCCAGCAGACCAGGGGACTCCTACAATGAGCAGTTCTTC | CASRPGDSYNEQFF | - | TRBJ2-1 | - | TRBV7-2
TGTGCCAGCAGTTACGAATTCGTTGCAGATACGCAGTATTTT | CASSYEFVADTQYF | once | TRBJ2-3 | - | TRBV6-6
TGTGCCAGCAATACGAGGCAGGCGAACACTGAAGCTTTCTTT | CASNTRQANTEAFF | - | TRBJ1-1 | - | TRBV25-1
TGTGCCTGGAGTTGGACTAACTATGGCTACACCTTC | CAWSWTNYGYTF | - | TRBJ1-2 | - | TRBV30
TGCAGCGTTGAAGCAAGAGGGATAGCCAAAAACATTCAGTACTTC | CSVEARGIAKNIQYF | - | TRBJ2-4 | - | TRBV29-1
TGTGCCAGCAGTCGGGGACAGGGGGGTGGCTACACCTTC | CASSRGQGGGYTF | - | TRBJ1-2 | TRBD1 | TRBV27
TGTGCCAGCAGTTTACTGACTAGCGGGTACAATGAGCAGTTCTTC | CASSLLTSGYNEQFF | - | TRBJ2-1 | TRBD2 | TRBV12-3/TRBV12-4
TGCGCCAGCGGAATTTGGGGACGGATCAATGAGCAGTTCTTC | CASGIWGRINEQFF | once | TRBJ2-1 | - | TRBV5-1
TGTGCCAGCAGCCAGAGACCGGGACTAGCGGGGACAGATACGCAGTATTTT | CASSQRPGLAGTDTQYF | - | TRBJ2-3 | TRBD2 | TRBV3-1
TGTGCCAGCTCAGATCGACAGGGGACTTCACCCCTCCACTTT | CASSDRQGTSPLHF | - | TRBJ1-6 | TRBD1 | TRBV18
TGTGCCAGCAGTTTAATACAGGGCGGTGGCTACACCTTC | CASSLIQGGGYTF | once | TRBJ1-2 | - | TRBV27
TGTGCCTGGAGTGCCCCCCCCAACAAGCAGTACTTC | CAWSAPPNKQYF | - | TRBJ2-5 | - | TRBV30
TGTGCCTCCCCCGGGACCCGGAACACCGGGGAGCTGTTTTTT | CASPGTRNTGELFF | - | TRBJ2-2 | - | TRBV30
TGTGCCAGCATCCGGACTGAGGGAGCTGAAGCTTTCTTT | CASIRTEGAEAFF | - | TRBJ1-1 | - | TRBV3-1
TGCAGCGTTCCCGCCCCCGGCAGGGAAGACTATGGCTACACCTTC | CSVPAPGREDYGYTF | - | TRBJ1-2 | - | TRBV29-1
TGTGCCAGCAGCCTGACAGGGGGCTTCTATGGCTACACCTTC | CASSLTGGFYGYTF | - | TRBJ1-2 | TRBD1 | TRBV7-9
TGCAGTGCTATTACCTGGACTAGCGGAAACCAAGAGACCCAGTACTTC | CSAITWTSGNQETQYF | - | TRBJ2-5 | TRBD2 | TRBV20-1
TGTGCCAGCACCGCGAGGGAGGATCAGCCCCAGCATTTT | CASTAREDQPQHF | - | TRBJ1-5 | - | TRBV12-3/TRBV12-4
TGTGCCAGCGGTCGGGAAACCCTCCACTTT | CASGRETLHF | - | TRBJ1-6 | - | TRBV6-5
TGTGCCAGCTTGGGACAATTCGGCACAGATACGCAGTATTTT | CASLGQFGTDTQYF | - | TRBJ2-3 | - | TRBV7-2
TGCAGCGTTGAGTTAACAGGGGCCTATGGCTACACCTTC | CSVELTGAYGYTF | - | TRBJ1-2 | TRBD1 | TRBV29-1
TGTGCCAGCTCACCAACTACAGGGGGCCATGGCTACACCTTC | CASSPTTGGHGYTF | - | TRBJ1-2 | TRBD1 | TRBV18
TGTGCCAGCAGCCAAGATGTTGAGACCCAGTACTTC | CASSQDVETQYF | - | TRBJ2-5 | - | TRBV3-1
TGTGCCTGGAGTCAACAGGAGAACACTGAAGCTTTCTTT | CAWSQQENTEAFF | once | TRBJ1-1 | - | TRBV30
TGTGCCACCAGCAGAGAAACGCCTGCCTCCTACAATGAGCAGTTCTTC | CATSRETPASYNEQFF | - | TRBJ2-1 | - | TRBV15
TGTGCCAGCAGTTTACGGGACAAGGATGGCTACACCTTC | CASSLRDKDGYTF | - | TRBJ1-2 | - | TRBV27
TGTGCCAGCAGTTTGACCCGGGTCAGAAACACTGAAGCTTTCTTT | CASSLTRVRNTEAFF | - | TRBJ1-1 | - | TRBV27
TGTGCCAGCAGCCAAGGAACAAGCGGGGCGAACACCGGGGAGCTGTTTTTT | CASSQGTSGANTGELFF | - | TRBJ2-2 | TRBD2 | TRBV3-1